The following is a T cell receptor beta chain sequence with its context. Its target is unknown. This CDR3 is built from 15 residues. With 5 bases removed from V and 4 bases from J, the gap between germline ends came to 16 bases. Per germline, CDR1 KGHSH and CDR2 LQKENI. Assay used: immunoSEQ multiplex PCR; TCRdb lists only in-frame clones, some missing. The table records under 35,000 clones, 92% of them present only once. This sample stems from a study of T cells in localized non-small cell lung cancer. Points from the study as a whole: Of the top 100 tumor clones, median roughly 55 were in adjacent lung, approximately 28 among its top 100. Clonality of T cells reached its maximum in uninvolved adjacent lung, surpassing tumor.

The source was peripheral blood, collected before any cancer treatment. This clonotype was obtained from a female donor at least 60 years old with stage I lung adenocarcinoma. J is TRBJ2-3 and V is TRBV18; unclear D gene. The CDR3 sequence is CASSSSGSSPDTQYF. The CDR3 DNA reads TGTGCCAGCTCATCTTCCGGGTCCAGCCCAGATACGCAGTATTTT.